The 21 T cell receptor beta chains below were found in one sample sequenced in a study of T cells after yellow fever vaccination. TCRdb analysed the 5' RACE reads with MiXCR anew, one entry per CDR3 protein. The top ten clones hold about 15% of a sample with 600,000 to 750,000 distinct CDR3 sequences, around an eighth of them seen once. The sample consisted of PBMCs, taken on the day of the yellow fever booster vaccination. These receptors were obtained from a young man who received the YFV17D yellow fever vaccine.

This clonotype was seen a handful of times. The chain couples TRBV20-1 to TRBJ2-1, with D tentatively TRBD2 (7 bases). This CDR3 is 15 amino acids long. Trimming took 8 bases from V and 8 from J, leaving 25 bases between them. Germline V gene lookup returns CDR1 DFQATT and CDR2 SNEGSKA (reference sequence). The CDR3 spells CSLLEGGRPTDEQFF. CDR3 DNA sequence: TGCAGTTTGCTAGAGGGGGGGCGGCCAACGGATGAGCAGTTCTTC.

The chain joins TRBV20-1 to TRBJ2-1; 7 nucleotides align to TRBD2. V gave up 3 bases and J gave up 8 bases; unmatched junction bases: 10. The CDR3 is 14 amino acids. CDR1 and CDR2 (germline): DFQATT, SNEGSKA (reference sequence). DNA for the CDR3: TGCAGTGCTAGCGGGAGGACCTTCAGGGATGAGCAGTTCTTC. Translating it yields CSASGRTFRDEQFF.

V and J are TRBV20-1 and TRBJ2-5, with D possibly TRBD2 on 7 matching bases. Trimming took 3 bases from V and 5 from J, leaving 16 bases between them. The CDR3 runs 14 residues. The V gene's germline CDR1 is DFQATT and CDR2 SNEGSKA (reference sequence). The CDR3: CSARKGGARETQYF. The CDR3 region has the DNA TGCAGTGCTAGGAAGGGGGGGGCCCGGGAGACCCAGTACTTC.

This clonotype was observed a handful of times. The chain uses TRBV12-3 or TRBV12-4 and TRBJ2-1; 12 bases agree with TRBD2. The V and J ends lost 5 bases and 6 bases, in that order; junction bases with no gene match: 11. This CDR3 is 17 amino acids long. The CDR3 nucleotides are TGTGCCAGCAGTCCTACCGAGACTAGCGGGAGAAGCAATGAGCAGTTCTTC. Translated, it gives CASSPTETSGRSNEQFF.

This clonotype was picked up many times. Here the CDR3 DNA reads TGCGCCAGCAGCCAAGAAGGACAGAGACGCACAGATACGCAGTATTTT. Residues: CASSQEGQRRTDTQYF. The chain is built from TRBV4-1 and TRBJ2-3; tentatively, D is TRBD1 (6 bases). The CDR3 is 16 amino acids. Trimming shortened V by 0 bases and J by 1 base, and 11 bases separated the two germline ends. Germline V gene data show CDR1 as MGHRA and CDR2 as YSYEKL.

A few counts support this clonotype. The chain employs TRBV28 and TRBJ2-7; the D gene is possibly TRBD2 (5 bases). Trimming shortened V by 6 bases and J by 7 bases, and 13 bases separated the two germline ends. The CDR3 loop spans 12 amino acids. The germline V gene encodes CDR1 MDHEN and CDR2 SYDVKM. In DNA form, the CDR3 reads TGTGCCAGCAGGTCCTCGGGGTGGGAGCAGTACTTC. Residues: CASRSSGWEQYF.

The chain joins TRBV5-1 to TRBJ1-6; 8 nucleotides agree with TRBD1. With 4 bases clipped from V and 5 bases from J, the junction kept 5 bases outside the gene matches. Germline CDR1 and CDR2: SGHRS and YFSETQ. The CDR3 contains 15 residues. The CDR3 coding sequence is TGCGCCAGCAGCCGGGCGACAGGGGATAATTCACCCCTCCACTTT. Translated: CASSRATGDNSPLHF.

This clonotype was seen repeatedly, ten times or more. As DNA, the CDR3 is TGTGCCAGCAGTTACGCGAGCGGGAGCGCGAACACCGGGGAGCTGTTTTTT. Translation gives CASSYASGSANTGELFF. V and J are TRBV6-5 and TRBJ2-2; 8 bases match TRBD2. The CDR3 consists of 17 residues. Unmatched junction bases numbered 5, after V lost 2 bases and J lost 0 bases. Germline CDR1 reads MNHEY; CDR2 reads SVGAGI.

V and J are TRBV12-3 or TRBV12-4 and TRBJ2-3; D unclear. The germline V and J ends were trimmed by 2 bases and 4 bases, with 10 bases remaining between them. This CDR3 comprises 14 residues. The CDR3 loop is CASSLMGNSDTQYF. CDR3 bases: TGTGCCAGCAGTTTAATGGGGAACTCAGATACGCAGTATTTT.

The chain carries TRBV7-6 and TRBJ2-7; TRBD1 matches 9 bases. Trimming cost V 4 bases and J 0 bases; bases outside gene matches: 4. CDR3 length equals 15 residues. Germline values: CDR1 SGHVS, CDR2 FNYEAQ. This CDR3 is CASSSTGGPSYEQYF. The CDR3 bases are TGTGCCAGCAGCTCGACAGGGGGTCCCTCCTACGAGCAGTACTTC.

This clonotype was observed a few times. The chain couples TRBV29-1 to TRBJ2-2, with 11 bases identical to TRBD2. CDR1 SQVTM and CDR2 ANQGSEA come from the germline V gene. Unmatched junction bases numbered 4, after V lost 7 bases and J lost 0 bases. The CDR3 runs 15 residues. The CDR3 reads CSAGTSGANTGELFF. The CDR3 region has the DNA TGCAGCGCCGGGACTAGCGGTGCGAACACCGGGGAGCTGTTTTTT.

V usage is TRBV9 and J usage is TRBJ2-1, with D hard to call. V was trimmed by 4 bases and J by 0 bases, leaving 11 bases between them. The CDR3 consists of 15 residues. CDR1 is SGDLS, CDR2 YYNGEE, per germline. The CDR3 DNA follows: TGTGCCAGCAGCCCCCGCCCAGACTCCTACAATGAGCAGTTCTTC. This sequence encodes CASSPRPDSYNEQFF.

The chain uses TRBV6-2 or TRBV6-3 and TRBJ2-1; 8 bases align to TRBD1. V lost 7 bases and J lost 4; bases outside the gene matches: 6. The CDR3 length is 14 residues. Germline values: CDR1 MNHEY, CDR2 SVGEGT. As DNA, the CDR3 is TGTGCCAGCACTACACAGGGGGAATACAATGAGCAGTTCTTC. Encoded protein: CASTTQGEYNEQFF.

The chain employs TRBV7-2 and TRBJ2-3; TRBD2 might be the D (5 bases). The CDR3 is 14 amino acids. V was shortened by 9 bases and J by 1 base, with 14 bases between the two germline ends. Germline CDR1 reads SGHTA; CDR2 reads FQGNSA. The CDR3: CARAGSDGTDTQYF. CDR3 nucleotides: TGTGCCAGGGCCGGTAGCGATGGCACAGATACGCAGTATTTT.

The genes are TRBV5-1 and TRBJ2-5; no clear D gene. V was shortened by 2 bases and J by 1 base, with 9 bases between the two germline ends. The CDR3 is 14 amino acids. The germline CDR1 and CDR2 sequences are SGHRS and YFSETQ. CDR3 loop: CASSFGGAQETQYF. CDR3 bases: TGCGCCAGCAGCTTTGGCGGAGCCCAAGAGACCCAGTACTTC.

The chain employs TRBV20-1 and TRBJ1-2; D uncertain. Trimming cost V 3 bases and J 8 bases, with 10 bases left between them. Germline V gene data show CDR1 as DFQATT and CDR2 as SNEGSKA (reference sequence). CDR3 size: 11 residues. CDR3 residues: CSARMGAGYTF. DNA for the CDR3: TGCAGTGCTAGGATGGGTGCAGGCTACACCTTC.

The chain has TRBV24-1 and TRBJ2-7, with TRBD1 as a possible D gene (5 bases). V was trimmed by 3 bases and J by 2 bases, leaving 10 bases between them. Germline V lookup: CDR1 KGHDR, CDR2 SFDVKD. This CDR3 spans 14 amino acids. Here the CDR3 reads CATSDGAGTYEQYF. The CDR3 coding sequence is TGTGCCACCAGTGATGGGGCAGGGACCTACGAGCAGTACTTC.

This clonotype has more than one count but fewer than ten. The gene calls are TRBV4-3 and TRBJ2-7; D not certain. Germline CDR1 and CDR2: LGHNA and YSLEER. The V end was cut by 0 bases, the J end by 0 bases, with 18 bases between. This CDR3 contains 18 residues. This CDR3 is CASSQDINRQFSSYEQYF. CDR3 DNA sequence: TGCGCCAGCAGCCAAGATATTAATCGGCAGTTCTCCTCCTACGAGCAGTACTTC.

A few counts support this clonotype. This chain uses TRBV19 with TRBJ2-3; D might be TRBD2 (5 bases). Trimming stripped 5 bases from V and 2 bases from J, with 14 bases between. Germline V gene sequence: CDR1 LNHDA, CDR2 SQIVND (reference sequence). This CDR3 has 15 residues. The DNA of the CDR3 is TGTGCCAGTAGTCCCGGGGTCGGGTCCACAGATACGCAGTATTTT. This codes for CASSPGVGSTDTQYF. Variable domain in full (rest from reference TRBV19 and TRBJ2-3): DGGITQSPKYLFRKEGQNVTLSCEQNLNHDAMYWYRQDPGQGLRLIYYSQIVNDFQKGDIAEGYSVSREKKESFPLTVTSAQKNPTAFYLCASSPGVGSTDTQYFGPGTRLTVL.

The chain's CDR3 is CSARDFASGDPNEQFF. In DNA form, the CDR3 reads TGCAGTGCTAGAGATTTTGCTAGCGGTGATCCGAATGAGCAGTTCTTC. The chain is built from TRBV20-1 and TRBJ2-1; TRBD2 agrees at 7 bases. Trimming at V came to 0 bases and at J to 7 bases, leaving 12 bases not matched to a gene. Germline assignment: CDR1 DFQATT and CDR2 SNEGSKA (reference sequence). CDR3 length: 16 amino acids.

This clonotype has ten or more counts. The V call is TRBV10-3, the J call TRBJ2-6; perhaps TRBD1 as D (5 bases). Germline V gene sequence: CDR1 ENHRY, CDR2 SYGVKD. The CDR3 is 16 amino acids. Between the trimmed V and J ends, which lost 8 bases and 2 bases, there was a span of 16 bases. The CDR3 is CAISAQERPGANVLTF. The DNA for the CDR3 is TGTGCCATCTCCGCACAGGAACGGCCTGGGGCCAACGTCCTGACTTTC.